These 30 T cell receptor beta chains came from one sample sequenced in a study of neoadjuvant nivolumab and ipilimumab in lung cancer. Clones were read by immunoSEQ multiplex PCR, and TCRdb kept only the in-frame ones, dropping some. The data contain more than 25,000 clones, approximately 85% of them singletons. This specimen was tumor tissue, taken after neoadjuvant nivolumab, alone or with ipilimumab, at or shortly before surgery. The source of these receptors is an adult with non-small cell lung cancer.

J is TRBJ2-5 and V is TRBV12-5; TRBD2 might be the D (5 bases). The CDR3 has 15 amino acids. CDR1 and CDR2 from the germline V gene are LGHNT and FRNRAP. Trimming took 5 bases from V and 1 from J, leaving 14 bases between them. The CDR3 here is CASGPREGFQETQYF. The CDR3 DNA sequence: TGTGCTAGTGGTCCCCGTGAGGGCTTCCAAGAGACCCAGTACTTC.

The genes are TRBV4-2 and TRBJ2-1; 15 bases are a match to TRBD2. CDR1 LGHNA and CDR2 YNFKEQ come from the germline V gene. The J segment lost 2 bases and the V segment lost 4 bases, leaving 6 bases of the junction unmatched. This CDR3 is built from 18 residues. CDR3 DNA: TGTGCCAGCAGCCGAGGGACTAGCGGGAGGCGGACCTACAATGAGCAGTTCTTC. Its protein product is CASSRGTSGRRTYNEQFF.

The rearrangement links TRBV7-2 to TRBJ2-7; 11 nucleotides match TRBD1. The V gene end was trimmed by 1 base and the J gene end by 2 bases; junction bases not matched to a gene: 1. The germline CDR1 and CDR2 sequences are SGHTA and FQGNSA. CDR3 length equals 15 residues. The CDR3 sequence is CASSLGTGGPYEQYF. CDR3 nucleotides: TGTGCCAGCAGCTTAGGGACAGGGGGCCCCTACGAGCAGTACTTC. Drawing the rest from reference TRBV7-2 and TRBJ2-7, the complete variable domain is GAGVSQSPSNKVTEKGKDVELRCDPISGHTALYWYRQSLGQGLEFLIYFQGNSAPDKSGLPSDRFSAERTGGSVSTLTIQRTQQEDSAVYLCASSLGTGGPYEQYFGPGTRLTVT.

The V gene is TRBV5-1, the J gene TRBJ1-3; D gene uncertain. The CDR3 is 13 residues long. CDR1 is SGHRS and CDR2 is YFSETQ in the germline V gene. V was trimmed by 0 bases and J by 4 bases, leaving 5 bases between them. CDR3 coding DNA: TGCGCCAGCAGCTTGGGACAAGGAAACACCATATATTTT. This encodes CASSLGQGNTIYF.

The CDR3 DNA follows: TGTGCCAGCAGCGCCAAGAGCGGGAGGGCACTCTACGAGCAGTACTTC. It translates to CASSAKSGRALYEQYF. The rearrangement joins TRBV9 to TRBJ2-7, with 10 bases lining up with TRBD2. The CDR3 has 16 amino acids. Germline CDR1 is SGDLS and CDR2 is YYNGEE. Trimming took 3 bases from V and 3 from J; bases not matched to a gene: 9. The whole variable domain, filled in from reference TRBV9 and TRBJ2-7, reads DSGVTQTPKHLITATGQRVTLRCSPRSGDLSVYWYQQSLDQGLQFLIQYYNGEERAKGNILERFSAQQFPDLHSELNLSSLELGDSALYFCASSAKSGRALYEQYFGPGTRLTVT.

The chain couples TRBV27 to TRBJ2-7; 9 bases align to TRBD1. The V and J ends lost 5 bases and 8 bases, in that order; junction bases with no gene match: 4. Germline CDR1 and CDR2: MNHEY and SMNVEV (reference sequence). This CDR3 contains 12 residues. Written as DNA, the CDR3 is TGTGCCAGCAGTACCGGGACAGGGAAGCAGTACTTC. Translating gives CASSTGTGKQYF.

V gene TRBV18 combines with J gene TRBJ1-2; 10 bases line up with TRBD1. There are 14 residues in the CDR3. Germline V gene sequence: CDR1 KGHSH, CDR2 LQKENI. V gave up 6 bases and J gave up 5 bases; unmatched junction bases: 6. The CDR3 bases are TGTGCCAGCTCCAGGGACAGGGGTGTTTATGGCTACACCTTC. It encodes CASSRDRGVYGYTF.

The CDR3: CARRGDRRNTEAFF. The CDR3 DNA is TGTGCCCGCCGTGGGGACCGCAGGAACACTGAAGCTTTCTTT. The chain carries TRBV30 and TRBJ1-1; a weak D match, TRBD1 (5 bases). The V gene lost 8 bases and the J gene lost 1 base, with 17 bases spanning the gap. In germline, CDR1 is GTSNPN, CDR2 SVGIG (reference sequence). CDR3 length: 14 amino acids.

The gene calls are TRBV30 and TRBJ1-5; 11 bases agree with TRBD1. The V segment lost 0 bases and the J segment 6 bases; nucleotides outside the gene matches: 7. This CDR3 is 16 amino acids long. The V gene's germline CDR1 is GTSNPN and CDR2 SVGIG (reference sequence). This CDR3 reads CAWSVRGQGAFQPQHF. The CDR3 DNA is TGTGCCTGGAGTGTACGCGGACAGGGGGCTTTTCAGCCCCAGCATTTT. The whole variable domain, filled in from reference TRBV30 and TRBJ1-5, reads SQTIHQWPATLVQPVGSPLSLECTVEGTSNPNLYWYRQAAGRGLQLLFYSVGIGQISSEVPQNLSASRPQDRQFILSSKKLLLSDSGFYLCAWSVRGQGAFQPQHFGDGTRLSIL.

The chain has TRBV2 and TRBJ2-7; D is undetermined. This CDR3 is 13 amino acids long. The V and J ends lost 5 bases and 0 bases respectively, with 8 bases between them. Germline V gene data show CDR1 as SNHLY and CDR2 as FYNNEI. CDR3 sequence: CASSTGLSYEQYF. CDR3 in DNA: TGTGCCAGCAGTACCGGCCTCTCCTACGAGCAGTACTTC.

The chain carries TRBV9 and TRBJ1-4; D possibly corresponds to TRBD1 (6 bases). V lost 3 bases to trimming and J lost 8 bases, with 17 bases between them. The CDR3 sequence is 15 residues long. Germline CDR1 SGDLS, CDR2 YYNGEE. As DNA, the CDR3 is TGTGCCAGCAGCGCCGGATTACAGGGAGAAGAAAAACTGTTTTTT. Translated: CASSAGLQGEEKLFF.

The chain carries TRBV14 and TRBJ2-2; D unclear. Germline V gives CDR1 SGHDN, CDR2 FVKESK. V lost 2 bases to trimming and J lost 6 bases, with 7 bases between them. This CDR3 has 13 amino acids. The CDR3 here is CASSQYYPGELFF. The CDR3 nucleotides read TGTGCCAGCAGCCAATATTACCCCGGGGAGCTGTTTTTT.

The chain has TRBV5-6 and TRBJ2-5; D gene ambiguous. CDR3 size: 13 residues. Between the trimmed V and J ends, which lost 2 bases and 2 bases, there was a span of 7 bases. Per the germline V gene, CDR1 is SGHDT and CDR2 is YYEEEE. The CDR3 spells CASSFKAQETQYF. The CDR3 DNA follows: TGTGCCAGCAGCTTCAAGGCTCAAGAGACCCAGTACTTC.

With regard to this clone: Other DNA sequences in the sample encode the same CDR3. J is TRBJ2-7 and V is TRBV6-1, with D tentatively TRBD1 (5 bases). Germline-derived CDR1 and CDR2 are MNHNS and SASEGT. Trimming took off 2 bases at V and 4 bases at J, with 6 bases between the two ends. The CDR3 covers 12 residues. CDR3 region: CASSEPGYEQYF. CDR3 DNA: TGTGCCAGCAGTGAACCAGGGTACGAGCAGTACTTC.

This clone was seen only a few times. The J gene is TRBJ2-7, the V gene TRBV10-2; 8 nucleotides align to TRBD2. Germline V gene sequence: CDR1 WSHSY, CDR2 SAAADI. V trimming: 7 bases; J trimming: 7 bases; junction bases outside the gene matches: 3. The CDR3 loop spans 11 amino acids. The CDR3 here is CASTGGVEQYF. CDR3 nucleotide sequence: TGCGCCAGCACGGGAGGGGTGGAGCAGTACTTC.

This clone was counted between two and nine times. The CDR3: CAISDPGGDGYTF. Written as DNA, the CDR3 is TGTGCCATCAGTGACCCAGGAGGGGATGGCTACACCTTC. The chain carries TRBV10-3 and TRBJ1-2; D is possibly TRBD1 (5 bases). Trimming stripped 3 bases from V and 6 bases from J, with 11 bases between. The CDR3 totals 13 residues. Per germline, CDR1 ENHRY and CDR2 SYGVKD.

This clone was found once. This chain joins TRBV30 and TRBJ2-3; unclear D gene. The CDR3 loop spans 15 amino acids. Trimming took 0 bases from V and 0 from J, leaving 10 bases between them. Germline V gene data show CDR1 as GTSNPN and CDR2 as SVGIG (reference sequence). CDR3 region: CAWSVGERSTDTQYF. The CDR3 bases are TGTGCCTGGAGTGTTGGAGAAAGAAGCACAGATACGCAGTATTTT.

The chain joins TRBV11-3 to TRBJ1-1; D remains ambiguous. Trimming took 4 bases from V and 1 from J, leaving 7 bases between them. The CDR3 covers 13 residues. CDR1 SGHNT and CDR2 YENEEA come from the germline V gene. The CDR3 DNA follows: TGTGCCAGCAGCTGGGAGAAGAACACTGAAGCTTTCTTT. It is translated as CASSWEKNTEAFF.

This clone has only one observation. V gene TRBV6-1 combines with J gene TRBJ2-5; 8 nucleotides align to TRBD2. V was clipped by 2 bases and J by 5 bases; unmatched bases: 13. Germline CDR1 reads MNHNS; CDR2 reads SASEGT. This CDR3 comprises 17 residues. In nucleotides, the CDR3 is TGTGCCAGCAGTGAAAGGAGGATCTCCCCGGGGGGGGAGACCCAGTACTTC. Its protein product is CASSERRISPGGETQYF.

This clone was found a few times. The rearrangement joins TRBV29-1 to TRBJ2-1; no reliable D call. The germline gives CDR1 SQVTM, CDR2 ANQGSEA. The CDR3 covers 14 residues. Trimming removed 3 bases from V and 4 bases from J, with 13 bases in between. The CDR3 is CSVDRGNGYNEQFF. CDR3 coding DNA: TGCAGCGTTGACAGAGGAAACGGGTACAATGAGCAGTTCTTC.

This chain links TRBV7-9 with TRBJ2-2; 7 bases map to TRBD2. The CDR3 has 13 amino acids. Germline lookup yields CDR1 SEHNR and CDR2 FQNEAQ (reference sequence). V lost 1 base to trimming and J lost 7 bases; unmatched junction nucleotides: 0. CDR3 DNA sequence: TGTGCCAGCAGCTTAGTAGCGGGCGGGGAGCTGTTTTTT. Residues: CASSLVAGGELFF.

This clone has only one observation. This chain connects TRBV5-4 to TRBJ2-3; 7 bases are shared with TRBD1. Germline V gene sequence: CDR1 SGHNT, CDR2 YYREEE (reference sequence). Trimming at V came to 6 bases and at J to 2 bases, leaving 6 bases not matched to a gene. The CDR3 contains 14 residues. The CDR3 sequence: CASTPGTATDTQYF. CDR3 bases: TGTGCCAGCACCCCCGGGACAGCCACAGATACGCAGTATTTT.

V and J are TRBV10-3 and TRBJ2-3, with D perhaps matching TRBD1 (6 bases). V was shortened by 10 bases and J by 5 bases, with 13 bases between the two germline ends. Germline V gives CDR1 ENHRY, CDR2 SYGVKD. The CDR3 is 12 residues long. The CDR3 nucleotides are TGTGCCACAGGGGACCGACTAGATACGCAGTATTTT. This encodes CATGDRLDTQYF.

This clone was found once. The chain is built from TRBV5-4 and TRBJ2-7, with no clear D. V was trimmed by 5 bases and J by 0 bases, leaving 12 bases between them. The CDR3 is 14 amino acids. Germline V gives CDR1 SGHNT, CDR2 YYREEE (reference sequence). DNA of the CDR3: TGTGCCAGCAGTAGTAGTGCCAGCTCCTACGAGCAGTACTTC. Residues: CASSSSASSYEQYF.

The rearrangement joins TRBV11-3 to TRBJ2-1; 13 bases fit TRBD2. This CDR3 contains 17 residues. The V gene's germline CDR1 is SGHNT and CDR2 YENEEA. Germline trimming cut 0 bases from V and 9 bases from J; bases unmatched to any gene: 8. Here the CDR3 reads CASSLERGLAGYGEQFF. CDR3 nucleotides: TGTGCCAGCAGCTTAGAGAGGGGACTAGCGGGATACGGTGAGCAGTTCTTC.

The rearrangement joins TRBV2 to TRBJ2-3; 11 nucleotides agree with TRBD2. The CDR3 is 15 residues long. With 3 bases clipped from V and 4 bases from J, the junction kept 3 bases outside the gene matches. Germline values: CDR1 SNHLY, CDR2 FYNNEI. CDR3 region: CASSDVAGGPDTQYF. The CDR3 DNA reads TGTGCCAGCAGTGACGTAGCGGGAGGGCCAGATACGCAGTATTTT.

J is TRBJ1-1 and V is TRBV5-1; D remains ambiguous. The CDR3 sequence is 13 residues long. Between the trimmed V and J ends, which lost 1 base and 1 base, there was a span of 5 bases. In germline, CDR1 is SGHRS, CDR2 YFSETQ. DNA of the CDR3: TGCGCCAGCAGCTTGTATCAGAACACTGAAGCTTTCTTT. This translates into CASSLYQNTEAFF.

This chain links TRBV10-2 with TRBJ2-2; unclear D gene. Germline V gene lookup returns CDR1 WSHSY and CDR2 SAAADI. The CDR3 sequence is 13 residues long. V was trimmed by 6 bases and J by 8 bases, leaving 13 bases between them. The DNA of the CDR3 is TGCGCCAGCAGGGAGAATGTGATAGGGGAGCTGTTTTTT. Residues: CASRENVIGELFF.

This chain connects TRBV2 to TRBJ1-1; D not certain. CDR1 and CDR2 (germline): SNHLY, FYNNEI. The ends were cut back, 5 bases at V and 0 bases at J, with 13 bases in the middle. The CDR3 totals 15 residues. The CDR3 bases are TGTGCCAGCAGTCAACCGACGGTCATGAACACTGAAGCTTTCTTT. Protein: CASSQPTVMNTEAFF.

This clone was observed a single time. The genes are TRBV7-6 and TRBJ2-7; a possible D gene is TRBD2 (7 bases). The germline gives CDR1 SGHVS, CDR2 FNYEAQ. Trimming cost V 8 bases and J 6 bases, with 20 bases left between them. The CDR3 totals 14 residues. The CDR3 loop is CASSPGTGRVEQYF. The CDR3 nucleotides are TGTGCCAGCTCCCCGGGCACAGGGAGGGTCGAGCAGTACTTC.